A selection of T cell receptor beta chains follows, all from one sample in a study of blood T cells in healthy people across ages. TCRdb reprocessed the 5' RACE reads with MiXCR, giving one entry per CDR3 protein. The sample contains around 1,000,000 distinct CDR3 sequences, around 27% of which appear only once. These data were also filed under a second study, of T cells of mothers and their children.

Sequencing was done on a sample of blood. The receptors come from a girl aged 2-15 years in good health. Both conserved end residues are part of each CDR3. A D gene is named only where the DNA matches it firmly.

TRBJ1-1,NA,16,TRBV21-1,CASSPFSDRGRTEAFF
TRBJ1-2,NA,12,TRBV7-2,CASSRDNRGYTF
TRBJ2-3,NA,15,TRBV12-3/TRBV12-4,CASSSWASGTDTQYF
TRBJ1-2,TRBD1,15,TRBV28,CASSSTWTGGYGYTF
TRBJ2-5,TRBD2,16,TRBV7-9,CASSQLGLAGLETQYF
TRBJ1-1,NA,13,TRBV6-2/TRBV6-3,CASSPAGRREAFF
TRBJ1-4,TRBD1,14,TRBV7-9,CASSAPGQSEKLFF
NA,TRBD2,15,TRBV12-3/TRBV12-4,CASSRERDRANEQFF
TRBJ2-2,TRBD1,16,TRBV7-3,CASSRASGTGPGELFF
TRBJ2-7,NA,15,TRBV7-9,CASSLVTGVSYEQYF
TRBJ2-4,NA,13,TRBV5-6,CASQGGGKNIQYF
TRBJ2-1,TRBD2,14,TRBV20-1,CSSSGYLNYNEQFF
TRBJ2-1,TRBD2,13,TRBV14,CASSRTSVGEQFF
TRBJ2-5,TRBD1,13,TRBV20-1,CSALRQGQETQYF
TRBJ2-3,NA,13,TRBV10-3,CAIAHSSTDTQYF
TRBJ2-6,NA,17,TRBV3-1,CASSSRTRDSGANVLTF
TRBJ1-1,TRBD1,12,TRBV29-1,CSVERGLTEAFF
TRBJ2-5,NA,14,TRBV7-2,CASSLARGVETQYF
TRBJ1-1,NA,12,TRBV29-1,CSAKDGNTEAFF
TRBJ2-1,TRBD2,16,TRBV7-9,CASSPQRERSYNEQFF
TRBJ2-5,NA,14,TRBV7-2,CASSLATGELTGFF
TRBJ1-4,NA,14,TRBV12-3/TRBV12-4,CATGRGATNEKLFF
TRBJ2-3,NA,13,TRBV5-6,CASSFLRADTQYF
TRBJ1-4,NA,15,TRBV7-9,CASSLVRSTNEKLFF
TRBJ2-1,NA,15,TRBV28,CASSLWGISYNEQFF
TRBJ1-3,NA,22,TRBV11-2,CASSLGPPRQRRYISSGNTIYF
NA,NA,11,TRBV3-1,CASSQEKKQFF
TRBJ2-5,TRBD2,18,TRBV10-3,CAISESKSVAGSQETQYF
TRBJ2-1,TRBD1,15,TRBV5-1,CASSTGQGFLDEQFF
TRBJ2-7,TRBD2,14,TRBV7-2,CASSLLAGHYEQYF
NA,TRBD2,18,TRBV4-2,CASSQETPLAGEWGEQFF
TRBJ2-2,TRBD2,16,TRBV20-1,CSARNPVSGMTGELFF
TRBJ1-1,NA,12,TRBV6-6,CASKRGSDEAFF
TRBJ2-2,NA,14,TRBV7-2,CASSGGPNTRELFF
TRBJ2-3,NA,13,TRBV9,CASSVIGRDTQYF
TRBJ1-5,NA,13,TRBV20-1,CSAVDRVNQPQHF
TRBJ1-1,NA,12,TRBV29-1,CSVADLNTEAFF
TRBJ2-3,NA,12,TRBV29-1,CSVEGLLDTQYF
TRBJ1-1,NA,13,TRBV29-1,CSVSRLANTEAFF
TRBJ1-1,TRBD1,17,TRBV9,CASSVGRFQGQDTEAFF
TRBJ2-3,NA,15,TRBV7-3,CASSPGPHFTDTQYF
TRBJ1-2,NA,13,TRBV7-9,CASSGGANYGYTF
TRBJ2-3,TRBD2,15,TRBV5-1,CASSLISSGTDTQYF
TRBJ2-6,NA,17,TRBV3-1,CASSHSVGSSGANVLTF
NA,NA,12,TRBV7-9,CASSFEQNEQFF
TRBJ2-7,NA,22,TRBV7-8,CASSSMGGVDSSGPSSSYEQYF
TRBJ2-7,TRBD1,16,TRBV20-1,CSASYSGTGPSYEQYF
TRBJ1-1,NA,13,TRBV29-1,CSVSGGPNTEAFF
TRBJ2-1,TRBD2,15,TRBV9,CASSPGERERGEQFF
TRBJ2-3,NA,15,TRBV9,CASSFRAIREDTQYF
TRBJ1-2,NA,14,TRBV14,CASSPFLDNYGYTF
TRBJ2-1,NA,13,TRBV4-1,CASSQSTDNEQFF
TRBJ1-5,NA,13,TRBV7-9,CASRIDGDQPQHF
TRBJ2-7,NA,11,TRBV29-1,CSHPRRYEQYF
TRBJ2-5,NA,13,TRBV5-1,CASSGQNQETQYF